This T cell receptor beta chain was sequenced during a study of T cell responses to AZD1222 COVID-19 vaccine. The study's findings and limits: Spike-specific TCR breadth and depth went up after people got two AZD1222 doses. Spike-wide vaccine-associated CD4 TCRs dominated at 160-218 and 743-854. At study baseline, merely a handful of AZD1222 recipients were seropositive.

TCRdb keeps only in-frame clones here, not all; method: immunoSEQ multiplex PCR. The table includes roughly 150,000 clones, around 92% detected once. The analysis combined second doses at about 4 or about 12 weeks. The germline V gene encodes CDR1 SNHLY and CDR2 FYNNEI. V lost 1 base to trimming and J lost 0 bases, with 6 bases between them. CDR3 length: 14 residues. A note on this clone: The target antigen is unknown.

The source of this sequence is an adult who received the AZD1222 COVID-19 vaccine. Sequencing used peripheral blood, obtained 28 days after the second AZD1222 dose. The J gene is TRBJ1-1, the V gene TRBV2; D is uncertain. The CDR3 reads CASSEGWMNTEAFF. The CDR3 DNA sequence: TGTGCCAGCAGTGAAGGATGGATGAACACTGAAGCTTTCTTT.